This section outlines one TCR beta chain sequence together with its context. The assay was immunoSEQ multiplex PCR, and TCRdb's table has in-frame clones only and misses some. The sample records about 81,000 clones, approximately 78% being singletons. This entry comes from a study of blood T cell repertoires in COVID-19. The V segment lost 4 bases and the J segment 9 bases; nucleotides outside the gene matches: 4. Germline V gives CDR1 SGHDN, CDR2 FVKESK. The length of the CDR3 is 12 residues. The rearrangement links TRBV14 to TRBJ2-3, with 7 positions matching TRBD2. The source material was peripheral blood. The source is a human donor in a cohort sampled during active COVID-19. The CDR3 coding sequence is TGTGCCAGCAGCCCACTAGCGACGACGCAGTATTTT. This codes for CASSPLATTQYF. The full variable domain, its missing parts supplied by reference TRBV14 and TRBJ2-3, is EAGVTQFPSHSVIEKGQTVTLRCDPISGHDNLYWYRRVMGKEIKFLLHFVKESKQDESGMPNNRFLAERTGGTYSTLKVQPAELEDSGVYFCASSPLATTQYFGPGTRLTVL.